The next 16 T cell receptor beta chains were all read from a single sample in a study of follicular helper T cells after annual influenza vaccination. Measured with immunoSEQ multiplex PCR; TCRdb has only the in-frame clones, and not every one. This table has fewer than 9,500 clones, 70% to 90% appearing once. The time point is: 2015-2016 season, pre-vaccination. The sequencing used CXCR5+ CD38- circulating T follicular helper cells from blood, collected on the day of influenza vaccination. Subset defined: circulating Tfh, non-naive CD4+CXCR5+PD-1+ (ICOS+CD38+ or ICOS-CD38-). These receptors all come from an adult who received the influenza vaccine.

This chain connects TRBV18 to TRBJ2-3; maybe TRBD1 (6 bases). The CDR3 consists of 16 residues. Trimming removed 0 bases from V and 1 base from J, with 11 bases in between. CDR1 and CDR2 (germline): KGHSH, LQKENI. CDR3 in amino acids: CASSPPYRVGTDTQYF. CDR3 nucleotide sequence: TGTGCCAGCTCACCACCGTACAGGGTGGGCACAGATACGCAGTATTTT.

The rearrangement joins TRBV28 to TRBJ2-7; D may be TRBD1 or TRBD2 (5 bases each). V shed 5 bases and J shed 4 bases, with 9 bases lying between them. This CDR3 is built from 12 residues. The germline gives CDR1 MDHEN, CDR2 SYDVKM. The CDR3 is CASSVWGYEQYF. The CDR3 DNA reads TGTGCCAGCAGTGTCTGGGGGTACGAGCAGTACTTC. Full variable domain (missing parts from reference TRBV28 and TRBJ2-7): DVKVTQSSRYLVKRTGEKVFLECVQDMDHENMFWYRQDPGLGLRLIYFSYDVKMKEKGDIPEGYSVSREKKERFSLILESASTNQTSMYLCASSVWGYEQYFGPGTRLTVT.

The rearrangement uses TRBV6-5 and TRBJ2-5; 8 bases map to TRBD2. This CDR3 has 15 amino acids. CDR1 is MNHEY, CDR2 SVGAGI, per germline. The junction had 9 bases not matched to a gene; V was cut back by 7 bases and J by 2 bases. The CDR3 DNA is TGTGCCAGCACCACAAGGGCGGGGGGACAAGAGACCCAGTACTTC. Translating gives CASTTRAGGQETQYF.

The chain is built from TRBV4-3 and TRBJ2-2, with 12 nucleotides matching TRBD1. V shed 4 bases and J 2 bases; nucleotides not matched to a gene: 5. Germline loops: CDR1 LGHNA, CDR2 YSLEER. The length of the CDR3 is 17 residues. CDR3 in amino acids: CASSLGTGGDNTGELFF. The CDR3 DNA reads as TGCGCCAGCAGCCTCGGGACAGGGGGCGATAACACCGGGGAGCTGTTTTTT.

In DNA form, the CDR3 reads TGTGCCAGCAGTCGTGGGGGCAACACAGATACGCAGTATTTT. Translating gives CASSRGGNTDTQYF. J is TRBJ2-3 and V is TRBV6-5; the D gene is possibly TRBD1 (6 bases). The CDR3 is 14 amino acids. CDR1 is MNHEY, CDR2 SVGAGI, per germline. V lost 5 bases, J lost 2 bases, and 11 bases lay in between.

The chain is built from TRBV11-1 and TRBJ1-1; D might be TRBD1 (5 bases). The germline V gene encodes CDR1 SGHAT and CDR2 FQDESV (reference sequence). The ends were cut back, 5 bases at V and 2 bases at J, with 18 bases in the middle. The CDR3 totals 16 residues. In DNA, the CDR3 is TGTGCCAGCAGCCAACGTAGGAAGACAGAAAACACTGAAGCTTTCTTT. Its translation: CASSQRRKTENTEAFF.

This clone has only one observation. The chain combines TRBV4-2 with TRBJ1-5; 7 nucleotides align to TRBD1. Unmatched junction bases numbered 9, after V lost 2 bases and J lost 5 bases. The CDR3 contains 16 residues. The germline CDR1 and CDR2 sequences are LGHNA and YNFKEQ. DNA for the CDR3: TGTGCCAGCAGCCAACAAAAGCAACAGGGGCATCAGCCCCAGCATTTT. Its translation: CASSQQKQQGHQPQHF.

This chain links TRBV5-1 with TRBJ1-3; 7 bases match TRBD1. Germline-derived CDR1 and CDR2 are SGHRS and YFSETQ. J lost 4 bases, V lost 0 bases, and 4 bases had no gene match. The CDR3 has 15 amino acids. CDR3 sequence (DNA): TGCGCCAGCAGCTTGGCCACGGGACAGGGAAACACCATATATTTT. Protein product: CASSLATGQGNTIYF.

The CDR3 protein is CASSEGPGAYEQYF. CDR3 coding DNA: TGTGCCAGCAGTGAAGGGCCAGGGGCCTACGAGCAGTACTTC. V is TRBV6-1 and J is TRBJ2-7; D may be TRBD1 (6 bases). The CDR3 sequence is 14 residues long. V was pared by 1 base and J by 2 bases, with 9 bases between. CDR1 and CDR2 from the germline V gene are MNHNS and SASEGT.

This clone showed up just once. This chain links TRBV27 with TRBJ2-3; D is unresolved. Germline CDR1 MNHEY, CDR2 SMNVEV (reference sequence). V was shortened by 6 bases and J by 2 bases, with 12 bases between the two germline ends. There are 14 residues in the CDR3. The CDR3 protein is CASSQGPHTDTQYF. CDR3 sequence (DNA): TGTGCCAGCAGCCAAGGACCACACACAGATACGCAGTATTTT.

The CDR3 region is CASSYSTSGANVLTF. The CDR3 DNA sequence: TGTGCCAGCAGTTACTCTACCTCTGGGGCCAACGTCCTGACTTTC. V is TRBV6-5 and J is TRBJ2-6; no definite D call. This CDR3 has 15 amino acids. Trimming left V 0 bases short and J 0 bases short, with 3 bases between. Germline lookup yields CDR1 MNHEY and CDR2 SVGAGI.

This chain joins TRBV5-1 and TRBJ1-1; D gene uncertain. The germline gives CDR1 SGHRS, CDR2 YFSETQ. The germline V and J ends were trimmed by 0 bases and 1 base, with 10 bases remaining between them. The CDR3 totals 15 residues. CDR3 sequence reads: CASSLVGGRNTEAFF. DNA of the CDR3: TGCGCCAGCAGCTTGGTGGGAGGGAGGAACACTGAAGCTTTCTTT.

V gene TRBV5-1 combines with J gene TRBJ1-1; D perhaps matches TRBD1 (6 bases). The V and J ends lost 4 bases and 3 bases respectively, with 13 bases between them. This CDR3 region has 14 residues. Germline values: CDR1 SGHRS, CDR2 YFSETQ. In nucleotides, the CDR3 is TGCGCCAGCAGCCCCTCCTCAGGGGACACTGAAGCTTTCTTT. It is translated as CASSPSSGDTEAFF.

DNA of the CDR3: TGTGCCAGCAGGGTGGGACTAAGCGCCTCCTACGAGCAGTACTTC. It specifies CASRVGLSASYEQYF. The chain is built from TRBV6-6 and TRBJ2-7, with 7 bases matching TRBD2. The germline V gene encodes CDR1 MNHNY and CDR2 SVGAGI (reference sequence). There are 15 residues in the CDR3. The junction had 8 bases not matched to a gene; V was cut back by 6 bases and J by 0 bases.

Concerning this clone: This same CDR3 is encoded by further DNA sequences in the sample. This chain connects TRBV21-1 to TRBJ2-7. TRBV21-1 is a known pseudogene. The CDR3 contains 16 residues. The CDR3 DNA sequence: TGTGCCAGCAGGAAGGATGTGCTACACGTGTTAGACGAGCAGTACTTC. This gives the protein CASRKDVLHVLDEQYF.

The chain is built from TRBV6-5 and TRBJ1-5; 7 bases are a match to TRBD1. Germline CDR1 MNHEY, CDR2 SVGAGI. Germline trimming cut 6 bases from V and 1 base from J; bases unmatched to any gene: 6. The CDR3 spans 15 residues. The CDR3 coding sequence is TGTGCCAGCAGAGGGACAGTCGCCAGCAATCAGCCCCAGCATTTT. Translated, it gives CASRGTVASNQPQHF.